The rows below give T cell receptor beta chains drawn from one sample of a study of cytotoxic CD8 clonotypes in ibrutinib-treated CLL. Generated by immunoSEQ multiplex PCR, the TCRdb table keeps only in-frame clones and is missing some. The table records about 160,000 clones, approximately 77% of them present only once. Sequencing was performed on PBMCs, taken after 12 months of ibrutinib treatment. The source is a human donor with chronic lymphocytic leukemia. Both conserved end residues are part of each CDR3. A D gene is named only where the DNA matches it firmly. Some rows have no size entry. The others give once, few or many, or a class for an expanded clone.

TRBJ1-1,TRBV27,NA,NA,CASQRHRDLDTEAFF,TGTGCCAGCCAACGACACAGGGATCTGGACACTGAAGCTTTCTTT
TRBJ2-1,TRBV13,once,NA,CASSPTFGPGVEQFF,TGTGCCAGCAGCCCCACGTTCGGACCCGGGGTTGAGCAGTTCTTC
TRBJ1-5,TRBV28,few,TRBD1,CASNVPGQRKRQPQHF,TGTGCCAGCAATGTACCGGGACAGCGAAAGCGTCAGCCCCAGCATTTT
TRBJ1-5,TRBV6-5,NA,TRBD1,CASRRQGGNQPQHF,TGTGCCAGCAGGCGACAGGGCGGCAATCAGCCCCAGCATTTT
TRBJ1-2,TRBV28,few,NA,CASSSNNYGYTF,TGTGCCAGCAGCTCAAACAACTATGGCTACACCTTC
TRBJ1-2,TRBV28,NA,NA,CASKGGYGYTF,TGTGCCAGCAAGGGAGGCTATGGCTACACCTTC
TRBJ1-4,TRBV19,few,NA,CATTWQPNEKLFF,TGTGCCACTACTTGGCAGCCTAATGAAAAACTGTTTTTT
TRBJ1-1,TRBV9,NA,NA,CASSVGWESTEAFF,TGTGCCAGCAGCGTAGGGTGGGAGTCCACTGAAGCTTTCTTT
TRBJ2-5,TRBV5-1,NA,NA,CASSFQGAQETQYF,TGCGCCAGCAGCTTCCAGGGTGCCCAAGAGACCCAGTACTTC
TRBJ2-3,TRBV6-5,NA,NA,CASTQAGFTDTQYF,TGTGCCAGCACCCAGGCGGGATTCACAGATACGCAGTATTTT
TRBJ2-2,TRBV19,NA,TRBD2,CASSIGLADKGASGTGELFF,TGTGCCAGTAGTATAGGGCTAGCGGATAAAGGGGCTTCGGGCACCGGGGAGCTGTTTTTT
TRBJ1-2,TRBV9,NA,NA,CASSPKDGATGYTF,TGTGCCAGCAGCCCAAAGGACGGTGCGACTGGCTACACCTTC
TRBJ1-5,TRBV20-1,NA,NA,CSTGGNQPQHF,TGCAGTACCGGAGGCAATCAGCCCCAGCATTTT
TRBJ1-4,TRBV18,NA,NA,CASSPNRNEKLFF,TGTGCCAGCTCACCAAATCGGAATGAAAAACTGTTTTTT
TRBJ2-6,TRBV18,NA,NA,CASSPLLDGSGANVLTF,TGTGCCAGCTCACCTCTCCTAGACGGATCTGGGGCCAACGTCCTGACTTTC
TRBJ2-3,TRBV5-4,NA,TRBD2,CASSFWGAGGQERTQYF,TGTGCCAGCAGCTTTTGGGGAGCGGGGGGACAAGAACGCACGCAGTATTTT
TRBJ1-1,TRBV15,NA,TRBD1,CATSREGGSNTEAFF,TGTGCCACCAGCAGAGAAGGGGGCTCGAACACTGAAGCTTTCTTT
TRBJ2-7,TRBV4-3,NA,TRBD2,CASSQDFAGVSYEQYF,TGCGCCAGCAGCCAAGACTTCGCGGGGGTTAGCTACGAGCAGTACTTC
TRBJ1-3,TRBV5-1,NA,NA,CASSLEGNRGNTIYF,TGCGCCAGCAGCTTGGAGGGGAATCGGGGAAACACCATATATTTT
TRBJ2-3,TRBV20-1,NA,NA,CSSGVDTQYF,TGCAGTTCAGGGGTTGATACGCAGTATTTT
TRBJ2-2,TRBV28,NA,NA,CASRPVGTLTGELFF,TGTGCCAGCAGACCTGTCGGGACGCTCACCGGGGAGCTGTTTTTT
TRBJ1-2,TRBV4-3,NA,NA,CASSQEKLGAVGYTF,TGCGCCAGCAGCCAAGAGAAGCTGGGGGCGGTTGGCTACACCTTC
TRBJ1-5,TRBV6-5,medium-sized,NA,CASSYSLEVGQPQHF,TGTGCCAGCAGTTACTCGTTGGAGGTCGGTCAGCCCCAGCATTTT
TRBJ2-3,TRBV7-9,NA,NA,CASSKVRPGLIADTQYF,TGTGCCAGCAGCAAAGTCCGACCGGGTCTTATCGCAGATACGCAGTATTTT
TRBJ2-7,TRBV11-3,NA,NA,CASSPGTLGQLPYEQYF,TGTGCCAGCAGCCCCGGGACCCTAGGACAGCTCCCCTACGAGCAGTACTTC
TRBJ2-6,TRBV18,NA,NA,CASSGTGANVLTF,TGTGCCAGCTCAGGCACTGGGGCCAACGTCCTGACTTTC
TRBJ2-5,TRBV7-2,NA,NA,CASSPGIGTQYF,TGTGCCAGCAGCCCTGGGATAGGGACCCAGTACTTC
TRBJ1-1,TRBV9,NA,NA,CASSRDPSGAQAFF,TGTGCCAGCAGCCGAGACCCGTCGGGGGCGCAAGCTTTCTTT
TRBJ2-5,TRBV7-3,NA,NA,CASSLSPETQYF,TGTGCCAGCAGCTTATCTCCGGAGACCCAGTACTTC
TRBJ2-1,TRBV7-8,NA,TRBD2,CASSLEEAGTLNEQFF,TGTGCCAGCAGCTTAGAGGAAGCGGGGACGTTGAATGAGCAGTTCTTC
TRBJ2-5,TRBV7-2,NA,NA,CASSLVELAFQETQYF,TGTGCCAGCAGCTTAGTGGAACTAGCCTTTCAAGAGACCCAGTACTTC
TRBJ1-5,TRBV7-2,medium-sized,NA,CASSSGINQPQHF,TGTGCCAGCAGCTCAGGGATCAATCAGCCCCAGCATTTT
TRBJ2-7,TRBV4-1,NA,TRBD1,CASGPMGQGGGEQYF,TGCGCCAGCGGACCCATGGGACAGGGCGGGGGCGAGCAGTACTTC
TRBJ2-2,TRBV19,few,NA,CASTLGPPGGELFF,TGTGCCAGTACCTTGGGACCTCCGGGCGGGGAGCTGTTTTTT
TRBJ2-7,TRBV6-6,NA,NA,CASSYSRRAPYEQYF,TGTGCCAGCAGTTACTCACGGAGGGCCCCCTACGAGCAGTACTTC
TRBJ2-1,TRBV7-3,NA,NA,CASSFRGDLYNEQFF,TGTGCCAGCAGCTTCAGGGGTGACCTCTACAATGAGCAGTTCTTC
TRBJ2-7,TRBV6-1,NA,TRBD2,CASTSGTSNYEQYF,TGTGCCAGCACCTCCGGGACTAGTAACTACGAGCAGTACTTC
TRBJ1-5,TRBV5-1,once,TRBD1,CASKEGAYSNQPQHF,TGCGCCAGCAAGGAGGGGGCATATAGCAATCAGCCCCAGCATTTT
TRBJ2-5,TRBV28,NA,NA,CASSSPQRGRETQYF,TGTGCCAGCAGTTCCCCTCAGCGTGGGCGAGAGACCCAGTACTTC
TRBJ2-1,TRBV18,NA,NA,CASSPGDDSNEQFF,TGTGCCAGCTCACCTGGGGACGACTCCAATGAGCAGTTCTTC
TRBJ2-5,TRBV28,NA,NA,CASSGGGLETQYF,TGTGCCAGCAGCGGGGGAGGTTTGGAGACCCAGTACTTC
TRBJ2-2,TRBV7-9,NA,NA,CASSSPLSYTGELFF,TGTGCCAGCAGCTCCCCGCTCTCGTACACCGGGGAGCTGTTTTTT
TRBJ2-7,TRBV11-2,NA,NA,CASSLGLEQYF,TGTGCCAGCAGCTTAGGTCTCGAGCAGTACTTC
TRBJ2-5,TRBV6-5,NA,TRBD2,CASSYSESRGGARYF,TGTGCCAGCAGTTACTCTGAATCGCGGGGGGGGGCCCGATACTTC
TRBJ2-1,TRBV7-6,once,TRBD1,CASSLSGQDSRQFF,TGTGCCAGCAGCTTAAGCGGACAGGACTCTAGGCAGTTCTTC
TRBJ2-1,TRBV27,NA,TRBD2,CASSWGGLATSNEQFF,TGTGCCAGCAGTTGGGGCGGACTAGCGACCTCCAATGAGCAGTTCTTC
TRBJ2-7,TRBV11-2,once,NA,CASSLGTPTAEQYF,TGTGCCAGCAGCTTGGGGACACCAACCGCCGAGCAGTACTTC
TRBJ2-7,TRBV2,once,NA,CASSDMGTPLEQYF,TGTGCCAGCAGTGACATGGGGACCCCCCTCGAGCAGTACTTC
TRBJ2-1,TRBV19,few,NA,CASRRSEDGKFYNEQFF,TGTGCCAGTAGAAGATCGGAGGACGGGAAATTCTACAATGAGCAGTTCTTC
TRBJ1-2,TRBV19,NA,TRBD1,CATRQVDRVGGYTF,TGTGCCACACGACAGGTTGACAGGGTGGGTGGCTACACCTTC
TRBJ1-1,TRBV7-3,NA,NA,CASTTFERGTEAFF,TGTGCCAGCACCACGTTCGAAAGGGGCACTGAAGCTTTCTTT
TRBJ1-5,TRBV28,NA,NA,CASSFHADSQPQHF,TGTGCCAGCAGTTTTCACGCGGACAGTCAGCCCCAGCATTTT
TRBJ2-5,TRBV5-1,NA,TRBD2,CASSLPLAGRQETQYF,TGCGCCAGCAGCTTGCCCCTAGCGGGGAGACAAGAGACCCAGTACTTC
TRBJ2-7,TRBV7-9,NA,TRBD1,CASSPGTGVYEQYF,TGTGCCAGCAGTCCCGGGACAGGGGTGTACGAGCAGTACTTC